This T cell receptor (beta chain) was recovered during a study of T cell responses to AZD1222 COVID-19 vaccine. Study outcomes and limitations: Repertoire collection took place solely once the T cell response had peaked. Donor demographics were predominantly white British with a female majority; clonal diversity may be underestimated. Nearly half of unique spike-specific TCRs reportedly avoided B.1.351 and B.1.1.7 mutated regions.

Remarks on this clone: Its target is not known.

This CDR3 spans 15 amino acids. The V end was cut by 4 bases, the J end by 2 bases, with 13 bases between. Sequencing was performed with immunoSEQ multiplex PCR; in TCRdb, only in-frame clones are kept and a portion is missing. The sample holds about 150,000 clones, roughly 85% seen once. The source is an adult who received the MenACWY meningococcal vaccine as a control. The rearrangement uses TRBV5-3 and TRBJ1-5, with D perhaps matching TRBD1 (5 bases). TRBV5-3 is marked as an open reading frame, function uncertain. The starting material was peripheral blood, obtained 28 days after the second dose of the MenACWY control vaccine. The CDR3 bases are TGTGCCAGAAGCGGGACGGCAATGGGCAATCAGCCCCAGCATTTT. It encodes CARSGTAMGNQPQHF.